This T cell receptor beta chain was obtained from a study of T-cell memory formation after mild COVID-19. Germline assignment: CDR1 MNHEY and CDR2 SVGAGI. CDR3 length equals 15 residues. The ends were cut back, 3 bases at V and 0 bases at J, with 11 bases in the middle. With constant-segment primers, 5'RACE yielded cDNA libraries of TCR alpha and TCR beta that carried sample barcodes and UMIs. Each CDR3 protein is one row after TCRdb ran MiXCR on the 5' RACE reads. Seen here are about 560,000 distinct CDR3 sequences, about a sixth observed once, and the top ten hold around 12%. Points from the study as a whole: Contracting CD4+ clones lay largely in CM and EM, with CD8+ ones residing in EMRA. Pre-infection memory carried some responding clones, suggesting that cross-reactive memory joined.

A remark on this clonotype: Antigen unknown.

V is TRBV6-5 and J is TRBJ1-2; D unclear. The source of this sequence is an adult woman who had mild COVID-19 (a few samples of this study predate the infection). Cell type and time point are not known. The sequenced material came from PBMCs or a T cell subset sorted from them (not recorded which). The CDR3 region has the DNA TGTGCCAGCAGTTATGTCGGCGGGTCTAACTATGGCTACACCTTC. Amino acids: CASSYVGGSNYGYTF.